This T cell receptor beta chain derives from a study of CD8 T cells in Susac syndrome. The authors reverse transcribed roughly 0.5 to 1 ug RNA with random hexamers. TCRdb passed the immunoSEQ multiplex PCR reads through MiXCR, listing each CDR3 protein once. The sample has about 430,000 distinct CDR3 sequences, approximately 85% seen once. The sequence was obtained from a human donor with multiple sclerosis. The sample comprised CD8+ T cells from PBMCs.

In DNA form, the CDR3 reads TGTGCCAGCAGCTTAGAGCTCGAGCAGTACTTC. As protein: CASSLELEQYF. The rearrangement uses TRBV7-2 and TRBJ2-7; no clear D. Trimming removed 1 base from V and 6 bases from J, with 4 bases in between. The CDR3 contains 11 residues. Germline V gene sequence: CDR1 SGHTA, CDR2 FQGNSA. The full variable domain, rest sourced from reference TRBV7-2 and TRBJ2-7, is GAGVSQSPSNKVTEKGKDVELRCDPISGHTALYWYRQSLGQGLEFLIYFQGNSAPDKSGLPSDRFSAERTGGSVSTLTIQRTQQEDSAVYLCASSLELEQYFGPGTRLTVT.